This TCR beta chain was profiled in a study of blood T cell repertoires in COVID-19. The CDR3 sequence is 16 residues long. The trim removed 6 bases at V and 8 bases at J, leaving 9 bases unmatched. CDR1 is SNHLY and CDR2 is FYNNEI in the germline V gene. Some clones are missing from TCRdb's copy, which holds only in-frame ones; the method was immunoSEQ multiplex PCR. The sample consists of approximately 530,000 clones, approximately 91% of them appearing once. While infection was still active, Seattle patients were enrolled and then followed longitudinally. The TCR originated in a woman in her fifties or sixties with COVID-19, enrolled during active disease. The chain employs TRBV2 and TRBJ2-1; 14 nucleotides align to TRBD2. Specimen: peripheral blood. The CDR3 region is CASRKTSGGAFHEQFF. The CDR3 DNA sequence: TGTGCCAGCAGGAAGACTAGCGGGGGGGCCTTTCATGAGCAGTTCTTC.